This T cell receptor beta chain was observed in a study of cytomegalovirus exposure and HLA in healthy donors. General study results and limits: Rates of TCR association differed by HLA locus in a later analysis, with DRB1 highest and HLA-C lowest. While the bulk of TCR sequences proved rare, some public TCRs turned up in many donors.

This CDR3 is 12 amino acids long. V dropped 0 bases and J dropped 3 bases, with 6 bases sitting between them. Germline V gives CDR1 GTSNPN, CDR2 SVGIG (reference sequence). Primers included in the PCR were 60 Vbeta and 13 Jbeta primers. Produced via immunoSEQ multiplex PCR; TCRdb's table is partial and in-frame only. The sample records some 98,000 clones, roughly three quarters being singletons. On this clone: Its specificity is not known.

Sequencing was performed on PBMCs. The chain couples TRBV30 to TRBJ2-7; D remains ambiguous. The receptor's source is a female donor in good health and CMV-seronegative. As DNA, the CDR3 is TGTGCCTGGAGTGTTTGGAGCTACGAGCAGTACTTC. Its translation: CAWSVWSYEQYF.